The clone carrying this TCR beta chain was picked up one time. The antigen is not known. This record comes from a study of blood T cells in healthy people across ages. Germline values: CDR1 MDHEN, CDR2 SYDVKM. The CDR3 consists of 19 residues. V gave up 5 bases and J gave up 0 bases; unmatched junction bases: 16. Overall study findings and caveats: Expanded clonotype changes were possibly confounded by unknown donor CMV status.

A second PCR of roughly 7 to 11 cycles used a sample-barcoded 5' primer and a J-beta primer mix. TCRdb re-called the 5' RACE reads through MiXCR, storing one row per CDR3 protein. The data hold about 680,000 distinct CDR3 sequences, with over 45% observed a single time. The chain joins TRBV28 to TRBJ2-1, with 7 positions matching TRBD2. This sequence was found in a woman in her fifties or sixties in good health. Sequenced material: blood. Written as DNA, the CDR3 is TGTGCCAGCAGTCCCTGGGACTACAAGCGAGGTAGCTCCTACAATGAGCAGTTCTTC. This sequence encodes CASSPWDYKRGSSYNEQFF.